This passage covers 3 T cell receptor beta chains from one sample sequenced in a study of shared clonotypes between healthy human individuals. Measured with immunoSEQ multiplex PCR; TCRdb has only the in-frame clones, and not every one. The repertoire holds millions of clones, with approximately 95% as singletons. Sample: naive CD4+ T cells sorted from blood. Subset in this sample: CD45RA+ positively selected. The receptors stem from a man aged 18 to 29 in good health.

As regards this clone: A read error may explain this, as a much larger clone is one base away. V usage is TRBV10-2 and J usage is TRBJ2-7, with no clear D. Germline V lookup: CDR1 WSHSY, CDR2 SAAADI. The CDR3 has 11 amino acids. Trimming left V 3 bases short and J 4 bases short, with 4 bases between. The CDR3 nucleotides read TGCGCCAGCAGTGACAGATACGAGCAGTACTTC. Translated: CASSDRYEQYF.

Concerning this clone itself: Other DNA sequences of this sample code for an identical CDR3. The gene calls are TRBV2 and TRBJ2-7; no reliable D call. Trimming removed 8 bases from V and 0 bases from J, with 5 bases in between. The CDR3 is 11 amino acids. From germline, CDR1 is SNHLY and CDR2 FYNNEI. This CDR3 reads CASRSSYEQYF. CDR3 sequence (DNA): TGTGCCAGCCGGAGCTCCTACGAGCAGTACTTC.

The rearrangement links TRBV7-6 to TRBJ1-5; D gene unclear. V was shortened by 3 bases and J by 6 bases, with 9 bases between the two germline ends. Germline V gene lookup returns CDR1 SGHVS and CDR2 FNYEAQ. This CDR3 has 13 residues. The CDR3 DNA is TGTGCCAGCAGCTTGGGTACTGGTCAGCCCCAGCATTTT. Translating gives CASSLGTGQPQHF.